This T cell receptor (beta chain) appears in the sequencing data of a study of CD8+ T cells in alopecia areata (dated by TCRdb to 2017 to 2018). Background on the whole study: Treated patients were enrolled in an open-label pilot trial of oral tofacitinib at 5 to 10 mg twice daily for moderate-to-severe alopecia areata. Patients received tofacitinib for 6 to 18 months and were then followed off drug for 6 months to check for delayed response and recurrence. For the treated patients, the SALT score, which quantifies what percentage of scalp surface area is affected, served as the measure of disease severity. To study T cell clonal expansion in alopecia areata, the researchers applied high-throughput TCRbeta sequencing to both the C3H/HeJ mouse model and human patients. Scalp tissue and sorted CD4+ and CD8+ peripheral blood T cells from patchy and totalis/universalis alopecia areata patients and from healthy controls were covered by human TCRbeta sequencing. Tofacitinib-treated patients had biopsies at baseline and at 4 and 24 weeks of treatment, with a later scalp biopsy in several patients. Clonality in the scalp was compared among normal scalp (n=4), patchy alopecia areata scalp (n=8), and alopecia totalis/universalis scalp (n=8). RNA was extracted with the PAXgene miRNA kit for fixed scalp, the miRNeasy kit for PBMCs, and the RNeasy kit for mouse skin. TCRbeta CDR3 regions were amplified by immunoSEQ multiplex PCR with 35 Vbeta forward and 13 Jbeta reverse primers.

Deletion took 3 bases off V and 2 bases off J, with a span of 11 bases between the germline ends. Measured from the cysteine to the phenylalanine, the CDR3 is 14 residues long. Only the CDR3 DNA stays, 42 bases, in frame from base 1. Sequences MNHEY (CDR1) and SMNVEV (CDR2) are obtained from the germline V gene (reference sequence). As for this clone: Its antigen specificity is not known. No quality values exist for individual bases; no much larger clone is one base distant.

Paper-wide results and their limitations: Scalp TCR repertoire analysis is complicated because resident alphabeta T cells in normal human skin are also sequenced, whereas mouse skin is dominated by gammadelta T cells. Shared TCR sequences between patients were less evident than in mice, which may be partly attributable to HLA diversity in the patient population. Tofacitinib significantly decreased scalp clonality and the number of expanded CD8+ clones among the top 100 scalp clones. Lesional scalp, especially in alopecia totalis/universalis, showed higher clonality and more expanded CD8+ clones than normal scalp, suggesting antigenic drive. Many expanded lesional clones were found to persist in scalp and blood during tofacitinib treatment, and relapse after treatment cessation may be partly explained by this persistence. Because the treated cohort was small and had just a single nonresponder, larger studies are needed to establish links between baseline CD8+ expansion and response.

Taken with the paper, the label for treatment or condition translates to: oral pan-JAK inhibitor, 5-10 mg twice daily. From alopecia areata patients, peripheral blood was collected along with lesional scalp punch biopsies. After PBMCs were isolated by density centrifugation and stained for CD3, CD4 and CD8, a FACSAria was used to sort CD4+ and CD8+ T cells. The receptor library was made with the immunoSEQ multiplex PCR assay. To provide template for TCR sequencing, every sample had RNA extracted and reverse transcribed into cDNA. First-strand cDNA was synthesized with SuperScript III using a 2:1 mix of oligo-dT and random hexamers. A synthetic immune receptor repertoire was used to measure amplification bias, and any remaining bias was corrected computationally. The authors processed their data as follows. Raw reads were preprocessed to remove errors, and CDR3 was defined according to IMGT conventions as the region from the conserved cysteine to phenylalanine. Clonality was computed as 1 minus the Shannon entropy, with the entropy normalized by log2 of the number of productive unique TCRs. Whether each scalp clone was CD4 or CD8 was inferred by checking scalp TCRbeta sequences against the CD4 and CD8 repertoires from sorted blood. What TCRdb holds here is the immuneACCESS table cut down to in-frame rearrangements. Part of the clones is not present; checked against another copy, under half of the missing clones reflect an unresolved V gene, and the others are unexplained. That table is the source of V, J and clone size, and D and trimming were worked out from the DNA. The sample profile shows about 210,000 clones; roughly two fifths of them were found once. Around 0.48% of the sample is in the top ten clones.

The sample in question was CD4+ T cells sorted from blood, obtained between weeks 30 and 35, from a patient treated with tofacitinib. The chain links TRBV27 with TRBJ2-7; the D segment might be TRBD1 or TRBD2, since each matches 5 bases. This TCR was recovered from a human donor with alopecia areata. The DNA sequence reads TGTGCCAGCAGTTTTTTGGGGGTTCCCTACGAGCAGTACTTC. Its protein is CASSFLGVPYEQYF.